The present TCR beta chain was sequenced within a study of blood T cell repertoires in COVID-19. In the source study's methods: The authors estimated nucleated cell counts from reference gene primer amplification. TCRdb's table, derived via immunoSEQ multiplex PCR, lists solely in-frame clones and lacks some. The D gene and trimming were derived from the DNA, and the V and J assignments and clone size from that table. The sample yields 150,000 or so clones, around 82% seen once. The sequence derives from a man between 60 and 70 years old with active or convalescent COVID-19. The specimen was peripheral blood.

The CDR3 DNA sequence: TGTGCCAGCACCCAGACAGACAATGAGCAGTTCTTC. This codes for CASTQTDNEQFF. The chain links TRBV6-6 to TRBJ2-1, with D possibly TRBD1 on 5 matching bases. CDR3 length: 12 residues. With 7 bases removed from V and 5 bases from J, the gap between germline ends came to 9 bases. Germline CDR1 MNHNY, CDR2 SVGAGI (reference sequence).